Following are 26 T cell receptor beta chains from one sample sequenced in a study of blood T cells in healthy people across ages. Primed by a sample-barcoded 5' primer and a J-beta primer mix, a second PCR proceeded for 7 to 11 cycles. In TCRdb, the 5' RACE reads were re-called with MiXCR into one record per CDR3 protein. The sample shows 650,000 to 700,000 distinct CDR3 sequences, about 51% of them seen only once. Sequences were obtained from blood. The source is a woman over 75 in good health.

This clonotype showed up many times. The chain uses TRBV6-6 and TRBJ1-6; no firm D call. Trimming took off 6 bases at V and 8 bases at J, with 8 bases between the two ends. CDR1 is MNHNY and CDR2 is SVGAGI in the germline V gene (reference sequence). CDR3 size: 12 residues. The CDR3 spells CASSKTDSPLHF. CDR3 DNA sequence: TGTGCCAGCAGCAAAACCGATTCACCCCTCCACTTT.

This clonotype was seen many times. The chain recombines TRBV6-6 with TRBJ2-1; 11 nucleotides match TRBD2. The V gene's germline CDR1 is MNHNY and CDR2 SVGAGI (reference sequence). Losses at the gene ends were 2 bases for V and 7 bases for J; bases not matched to a gene: 4. This CDR3 contains 15 residues. The CDR3 bases are TGTGCCAGCAGTTACCTAGGGACTAGCGGAAATGAGCAGTTCTTC. It codes for CASSYLGTSGNEQFF.

This clonotype has only one observation. The chain has TRBV20-1 and TRBJ2-3; the D gene is possibly TRBD2 (6 bases). The CDR3 runs to 11 residues. The germline V gene encodes CDR1 DFQATT and CDR2 SNEGSKA (reference sequence). Trimming removed 3 bases at V and 8 bases at J, with 9 bases between. The CDR3 region has the DNA TGCAGTGCTAGGGAGGGCTCTACGCAGTATTTT. Translating gives CSAREGSTQYF.

About this clonotype: Since a much larger clone is just one base distant, this may be a read error. This chain uses TRBV7-2 with TRBJ2-1, with D tentatively TRBD1 (6 bases). The J call is doubtful: the DNA matches TRBJ2-7 better. The germline CDR1 and CDR2 sequences are SGHTA and FQGNSA. The CDR3 is made up of 14 amino acids. The CDR3 region has the DNA TGTGCCAGCAGCCCGGACAGCTACGACAATGAGCAGTACTTC. Translated: CASSPDSYDNEQYF.

This clonotype has at least ten counts. The rearrangement joins TRBV20-1 to TRBJ2-5; D is ambiguous. The CDR3 has 13 amino acids. The germline CDR1 and CDR2 sequences are DFQATT and SNEGSKA (reference sequence). V was shortened by 1 base and J by 1 base, with 7 bases between the two germline ends. Here the CDR3 reads CSARARIQETQYF. The CDR3 DNA reads as TGCAGTGCTAGAGCCCGGATCCAAGAGACCCAGTACTTC.

As to this clonotype: This may come from a read error, since a much larger clone is one base off. V is TRBV24-1 and J is TRBJ2-1; the match to TRBD2 covers 10 bases. This CDR3 is 16 amino acids long. Germline CDR1 KGHDR, CDR2 SFDVKD. CDR3 loop: CTTSDLPSGSWGEQFF. As DNA, the CDR3 is TGTACCACCAGTGATCTTCCTAGCGGGAGCTGGGGTGAGCAGTTCTTC.

This clonotype turned up a few times. This may stem from a read error, because a much larger clone lies one nucleotide away. The chain uses TRBV5-1 and TRBJ2-1, with D possibly TRBD2 on 6 matching bases. Trimming cost V 3 bases and J 0 bases, with 10 bases left between them. CDR1 is SGHRS, CDR2 YFSETQ, per germline. The CDR3 spans 15 residues. The CDR3, as DNA: TGCGCCAGCAGCTGGGTCGGGAGCTCCTACAATGAGCAGTTCTTC. It translates to CASSWVGSSYNEQFF.

Turning to this clonotype: A much bigger clone sits one base away, suggesting this may be a read error. This chain links TRBV9 with TRBJ2-5; D is undetermined. The tail of the sequence fits TRBJ2-7 better, so the J call may be wrong. The germline V gene has CDR1 SGDLS and CDR2 YYNGEE. The CDR3 is 11 residues long. CDR3 sequence: CASSVGTEQYF. Here the CDR3 DNA reads TGTGCCAGCAGCGTAGGGACCGAGCAGTACTTC.

This chain links TRBV7-8 with TRBJ2-7, with D possibly matching TRBD2 (7 bases). The assigned J gene may be wrong: the sequence end matches TRBJ2-5 better. CDR1 is SGHVS and CDR2 is FQNEAQ in the germline V gene. This CDR3 contains 15 residues. The CDR3 spells CASNERGAGMETQYF. In nucleotides, the CDR3 is TGTGCCAGCAACGAACGGGGGGCTGGGATGGAGACCCAGTACTTC.

The V gene is TRBV28, the J gene TRBJ1-1; perhaps TRBD1 as D (6 bases). The CDR3 is 14 amino acids. Looked up from germline, CDR1 is MDHEN and CDR2 is SYDVKM. V was clipped by 3 bases and J by 6 bases, with 14 bases between them. The DNA of the CDR3 is TGTGCCAGCAGTTTGGACCCTAGGGGGTCTGAAGCTTTCTTT. Translation gives CASSLDPRGSEAFF. The full variable domain, completed using reference TRBV28 and TRBJ1-1, is DVKVTQSSRYLVKRTGEKVFLECVQDMDHENMFWYRQDPGLGLRLIYFSYDVKMKEKGDIPEGYSVSREKKERFSLILESASTNQTSMYLCASSLDPRGSEAFFGQGTRLTVV.

The rearrangement links TRBV10-3 to TRBJ2-3; 7 bases map to TRBD1. CDR1 ENHRY and CDR2 SYGVKD come from the germline V gene. The CDR3 extends over 14 amino acids. The ends lost 8 bases at V and 2 bases at J; junction bases unmatched: 7. As DNA, the CDR3 is TGTGCCATCGCGAGACAGGGTTCCACAGATACGCAGTATTTT. It encodes CAIARQGSTDTQYF.

About this clonotype itself: This may stem from a read error, because a much larger clone lies one nucleotide away. The chain combines TRBV12-3 or TRBV12-4 with TRBJ1-4; TRBD1 is a possible D gene (5 bases). V lost 4 bases and J lost 8, with 14 bases in between. CDR3 length: 14 amino acids. CDR3 residues: CASSSGRVPEKLFF. The CDR3 DNA reads TGTGCCAGCAGTTCGGGACGAGTTCCCGAAAAACTGTTTTTT.

This clonotype was seen a handful of times. The V gene is TRBV21-1, the J gene TRBJ1-2; TRBD1 reflects the table's D call only, with no check against the DNA. TRBV21-1 is an annotated pseudogene. CDR3 size: 16 residues. DNA for the CDR3: TGTGCCAGCAGCATGCCCCGGGGCCAGTCAATCGTTGGCTACACCTTC. Translated, it gives CASSMPRGQSIVGYTF.

This clonotype was detected ten times or more. The rearrangement joins TRBV3-1 to TRBJ2-4, with D tentatively TRBD2 (6 bases). In germline, CDR1 is LGHDT, CDR2 YNNKEL (reference sequence). The CDR3 is 14 residues long. V was trimmed by 3 bases and J by 12 bases, leaving 18 bases between them. The CDR3 loop reads CASSQSEGGLGQYF. The CDR3 DNA sequence: TGTGCCAGCAGCCAGAGTGAGGGAGGCCTCGGTCAGTACTTC.

The chain carries TRBV12-3 or TRBV12-4 and TRBJ1-2; D gene unclear. This CDR3 region has 18 residues. Trimming removed 6 bases at V and 8 bases at J, with 31 bases between. CDR3 DNA sequence: TGTGCCAGCAGCCCCTCCCCTGGCGGTGTGGCAGTTCGGCGGGGCTACACCTTC. This encodes CASSPSPGGVAVRRGYTF.

The V call is TRBV4-2, the J call TRBJ2-3, with 7 bases lining up with TRBD2. Germline CDR1 and CDR2: LGHNA and YNFKEQ. With V trimmed by 0 bases and J by 6 bases, 6 bases remained unmatched. CDR3 length: 15 amino acids. CDR3 loop: CASSQEAGVSDTQYF. The DNA of the CDR3 is TGTGCCAGCAGCCAAGAGGCGGGAGTCTCGGATACGCAGTATTTT.

This chain joins TRBV27 and TRBJ1-1; weak D call: TRBD1 (5 bases). This CDR3 contains 13 residues. V lost 7 bases and J 2 bases, leaving 11 bases between the germline ends. Germline V gene data show CDR1 as MNHEY and CDR2 as SMNVEV (reference sequence). CDR3 amino acids: CASMSRANTEAFF. For the CDR3, the DNA is TGTGCCAGCATGTCCAGGGCCAACACTGAAGCTTTCTTT.

This clonotype occurred a few times. V gene TRBV2 combines with J gene TRBJ1-5; D not resolved. CDR3 length: 11 amino acids. V was shortened by 3 bases and J by 12 bases, with 9 bases between the two germline ends. The germline V gene encodes CDR1 SNHLY and CDR2 FYNNEI. The CDR3 DNA reads TGTGCCAGCAGTGAGGCCGGGGTCCAGCATTTT. Protein: CASSEAGVQHF.

In this sample, this clonotype turned up many times. The chain carries TRBV3-1 and TRBJ2-5; 9 positions match TRBD2. There are 18 residues in the CDR3. CDR1 and CDR2 from the germline V gene are LGHDT and YNNKEL (reference sequence). J was trimmed by 2 bases and V by 0 bases; bases with no gene match: 10. The CDR3, as DNA: TGTGCCAGCAGCCAAGATCTGCGGATAGCGGGGGAGCAAGAGACCCAGTACTTC. It is translated as CASSQDLRIAGEQETQYF.

This clonotype was detected a few times. CDR3 in amino acids: CASSLAEELFF. CDR3 nucleotides: TGCGCCAGCAGCTTGGCAGAGGAGCTGTTTTTT. This chain connects TRBV5-1 to TRBJ2-2, with no clear D. With 0 bases removed from V and 10 bases from J, the gap between germline ends came to 4 bases. Germline V gene sequence: CDR1 SGHRS, CDR2 YFSETQ. The CDR3 covers 11 residues.

CDR3 in DNA: TGCGCCAGCAGCCAACTAGACAGGGATAGCGACGAGCAGTACTTC. Its translation: CASSQLDRDSDEQYF. This chain connects TRBV4-1 to TRBJ2-7; 7 bases align to TRBD1. The CDR3 has 15 amino acids. Germline V gene sequence: CDR1 MGHRA, CDR2 YSYEKL. Trimming took 2 bases from V and 5 from J; bases not matched to a gene: 9.

This clonotype was seen repeatedly, ten times or more. The chain couples TRBV6-5 to TRBJ2-5; the D is unclear. The CDR3 is 15 amino acids. Trimming stripped 0 bases from V and 5 bases from J, with 13 bases between. Germline V gene data show CDR1 as MNHEY and CDR2 as SVGAGI. This CDR3 reads CASSYSATPWETQYF. The CDR3 DNA reads as TGTGCCAGCAGTTACTCGGCCACGCCCTGGGAGACCCAGTACTTC.

The chain links TRBV5-1 to TRBJ2-1, with 7 bases fitting TRBD2. The CDR3 spans 13 residues. Trimming took 9 bases from V and 2 from J; bases not matched to a gene: 5. Germline CDR1 and CDR2: SGHRS and YFSETQ. CDR3 in DNA: TGCGCCACCAAGCGGGATACCTACAATGAGCAGTTCTTC. This gives the protein CATKRDTYNEQFF.

CDR3 coding DNA: TGTGCCAGCCAAACCTGGGGGGACAGGACATACGAGCAGTACTTC. It codes for CASQTWGDRTYEQYF. This chain uses TRBV28 with TRBJ2-7, with 8 bases aligning to TRBD1. This CDR3 comprises 15 residues. Trimming at V came to 8 bases and at J to 4 bases, leaving 13 bases not matched to a gene. Germline V gives CDR1 MDHEN, CDR2 SYDVKM.

The chain carries TRBV3-1 and TRBJ2-3; the D gene is possibly TRBD2 (6 bases). V gave up 4 bases and J gave up 8 bases, with 7 bases separating them. The CDR3 covers 11 residues. Germline CDR1 LGHDT, CDR2 YNNKEL (reference sequence). CDR3 nucleotides: TGTGCCAGCAGCCTGACTAGTACGCAGTATTTT. This translates into CASSLTSTQYF.

Turning to this clonotype: The junction and the germline gene differ at one end; a read error may be behind it. The chain couples TRBV7-9 to TRBJ2-5, with D unresolved. CDR3 length: 14 residues. Germline values: CDR1 SEHNR, CDR2 FQNEAQ (reference sequence). The CDR3 sequence: CASSFVQNQETLYF. CDR3 nucleotide sequence: TGTGCCAGCAGCTTTGTACAAAATCAAGAGACCCTGTACTTC.